The 20 T cell receptor beta chains below come from one sample, sequenced in a study of blood T cell repertoires in COVID-19. The assay was immunoSEQ multiplex PCR, and TCRdb's table has in-frame clones only and misses some. Here the sample spans 300,000 to 500,000 clones, over 75% being singletons. Specimen: PBMCs or T cells enriched from blood (not recorded which). The receptors here all came from a woman between 40 and 55 years old with acute COVID-19.

V and J are TRBV19 and TRBJ1-5, with D tentatively TRBD1 (6 bases). The CDR3 sequence is 16 residues long. Trimming cost V 2 bases and J 2 bases, with 13 bases left between them. Germline assignment: CDR1 LNHDA and CDR2 SQIVND (reference sequence). The DNA for the CDR3 is TGTGCCAGTAGTATACGGGACAACAGGGGCAATCAGCCCCAGCATTTT. Amino acid sequence: CASSIRDNRGNQPQHF.

The J gene is TRBJ1-2, the V gene TRBV19; D remains unclear. Germline values: CDR1 LNHDA, CDR2 SQIVND (reference sequence). Between the trimmed V and J ends, which lost 7 bases and 7 bases, there was a span of 10 bases. CDR3 length: 11 amino acids. CDR3 in amino acids: CASMEGGGYTF. The CDR3 region has the DNA TGTGCCAGTATGGAGGGTGGTGGCTACACCTTC.

V gene TRBV27 combines with J gene TRBJ1-2; 8 nucleotides agree with TRBD1. Per the germline V gene, CDR1 is MNHEY and CDR2 is SMNVEV (reference sequence). The CDR3 sequence is 14 residues long. The J segment lost 4 bases and the V segment lost 6 bases, leaving 7 bases of the junction unmatched. The CDR3 DNA is TGTGCCAGCAGGCCCAGGGGGCAAGGCTATGGCTACACCTTC. This translates into CASRPRGQGYGYTF.

The CDR3, as DNA: TGTGCCAGCAGTTTGACGGACTTTCGGGAGGGTCAGCCCCAGCATTTT. Its translation is CASSLTDFREGQPQHF. The V and J genes are TRBV5-5 and TRBJ1-5; no reliable D call. The V gene's germline CDR1 is SGHKS and CDR2 YYEKEE (reference sequence). This CDR3 is built from 16 residues. Trimming took off 5 bases at V and 6 bases at J, with 21 bases between the two ends.

A note on this clone: This specimen includes other DNA sequences encoding the same CDR3. The rearrangement links TRBV29-1 to TRBJ1-1, with 8 nucleotides matching TRBD1. CDR1 SQVTM and CDR2 ANQGSEA come from the germline V gene. V lost 4 bases to trimming and J lost 0 bases; unmatched junction nucleotides: 1. The CDR3 loop spans 13 amino acids. The CDR3 sequence is CSVGTGMNTEAFF. Here the CDR3 DNA reads TGCAGCGTTGGGACAGGGATGAACACTGAAGCTTTCTTT. Together with reference TRBV29-1 and TRBJ1-1, the CDR3 gives the full variable domain: SAVISQKPSRDICQRGTSLTIQCQVDSQVTMMFWYRQQPGQSLTLIATANQGSEATYESGFVIDKFPISRPNLTFSTLTVSNMSPEDSSIYLCSVGTGMNTEAFFGQGTRLTVV.

The chain carries TRBV10-1 and TRBJ2-5, with D possibly being TRBD1 (6 bases). V lost 0 bases to trimming and J lost 2 bases, with 10 bases between them. Per germline, CDR1 WNHNN and CDR2 SYGVQD (reference sequence). The CDR3 has 15 amino acids. CDR3 sequence: CASSESRTEQETQYF. The CDR3 DNA follows: TGCGCCAGCAGTGAGTCGAGGACAGAGCAAGAGACCCAGTACTTC.

The V and J genes are TRBV7-2 and TRBJ1-5, with a weak D call TRBD1 (5 bases). This CDR3 region has 17 residues. Per germline, CDR1 SGHTA and CDR2 FQGNSA. Trimming removed 3 bases from V and 2 bases from J, with 17 bases in between. CDR3 loop: CASSLTPRGVGNQPQHF. The DNA for the CDR3 is TGTGCCAGCAGCTTGACCCCTCGGGGGGTCGGCAATCAGCCCCAGCATTTT.

V usage is TRBV30 and J usage is TRBJ2-7, with D possibly matching TRBD1 (5 bases). CDR3 length equals 13 residues. Trimming removed 5 bases at V and 1 base at J, with 12 bases between. Germline V lookup: CDR1 GTSNPN, CDR2 SVGIG (reference sequence). The CDR3 DNA sequence: TGTGCCTGGGGGGCGACTTCTTCCTACGAGCAGTACTTC. Protein product: CAWGATSSYEQYF.

CDR3 amino acids: CASSLLGQGIVNEQFF. The DNA for the CDR3 is TGTGCCAGCAGCTTACTCGGACAGGGTATAGTTAATGAGCAGTTCTTC. This chain links TRBV5-6 with TRBJ2-1; TRBD1 agrees at 8 bases. The length of the CDR3 is 16 residues. Germline V gene lookup returns CDR1 SGHDT and CDR2 YYEEEE. The junction had 11 bases not matched to a gene; V was cut back by 2 bases and J by 7 bases.

The chain carries TRBV14 and TRBJ2-5, with 10 bases identical to TRBD2. V lost 2 bases and J lost 5; bases outside the gene matches: 5. This CDR3 has 15 residues. Germline-derived CDR1 and CDR2 are SGHDN and FVKESK. CDR3 region: CASSQRSGGMETQYF. Here the CDR3 DNA reads TGTGCCAGCAGCCAACGTAGCGGGGGGATGGAGACCCAGTACTTC.

V gene TRBV30 combines with J gene TRBJ2-5; D might be TRBD1 (6 bases). V lost 2 bases to trimming and J lost 7 bases, with 8 bases between them. The CDR3 totals 11 residues. CDR1 is GTSNPN, CDR2 SVGIG, per germline (reference sequence). The CDR3 sequence: CAWSLQGTQYF. CDR3 coding DNA: TGTGCCTGGAGTTTACAGGGGACCCAGTACTTC.

The chain couples TRBV6-5 to TRBJ1-5, with 7 positions matching TRBD1. Germline V gene lookup returns CDR1 MNHEY and CDR2 SVGAGI. The CDR3 sequence is 14 residues long. J lost 2 bases, V lost 6 bases, and 4 bases had no gene match. CDR3 sequence reads: CASSNDRGNQPQHF. The CDR3 DNA follows: TGTGCCAGCAGCAACGACAGGGGCAATCAGCCCCAGCATTTT.

The chain is built from TRBV5-4 and TRBJ2-5, with D possibly matching TRBD2 (5 bases). The CDR3 is made up of 15 amino acids. Germline assignment: CDR1 SGHNT and CDR2 YYREEE (reference sequence). Trimming removed 0 bases at V and 2 bases at J, with 11 bases between. The CDR3 nucleotides are TGTGCCAGCAGCTTGGGGGTGTTAGCGCAAGAGACCCAGTACTTC. As protein: CASSLGVLAQETQYF.

The CDR3 spells CATRPGQQETQYF. DNA of the CDR3: TGTGCCACCAGACCGGGACAACAAGAGACCCAGTACTTC. This rearrangement joins TRBV24-1 to TRBJ2-5, with D perhaps TRBD1 (6 bases). Germline V CDR1 and CDR2: KGHDR, SFDVKD. The CDR3 loop spans 13 amino acids. Deletions cut 7 bases from V and 2 bases from J, with 10 bases between.

The rearrangement links TRBV6-6 to TRBJ1-5; 7 bases are a match to TRBD1. This CDR3 contains 15 residues. In germline, CDR1 is MNHNY, CDR2 SVGAGI (reference sequence). V was clipped by 0 bases and J by 7 bases; unmatched bases: 6. In DNA, the CDR3 is TGTGCCAGCAGTTACTCAACAGGGGTCGGACAGCCCCAGCATTTT. Translating it yields CASSYSTGVGQPQHF.

The chain is built from TRBV27 and TRBJ1-2, with TRBD1 as a possible D gene (5 bases). The CDR3 spans 13 residues. The V gene's germline CDR1 is MNHEY and CDR2 SMNVEV (reference sequence). The V end lost 9 bases, the J end lost 4 bases, and 15 bases lay between the germline ends. The DNA of the CDR3 is TGTGCCAGTTCGGCGCTGGGACTCTATGGCTACACCTTC. Protein sequence: CASSALGLYGYTF.

The chain employs TRBV19 and TRBJ2-7; TRBD2 matches at 15 bases. Unmatched junction bases numbered 7, after V lost 6 bases and J lost 7 bases. Germline CDR1 reads LNHDA; CDR2 reads SQIVND (reference sequence). The CDR3 has 15 residues. As DNA, the CDR3 is TGTGCCAGTAGCTTCGGACTAGCGGGGGGGCGTGAGCAGTACTTC. This gives the protein CASSFGLAGGREQYF.

Here the CDR3 reads CATLGTAYGYTF. Here the CDR3 DNA reads TGTGCCACCCTAGGGACAGCCTATGGCTACACCTTC. The gene calls are TRBV10-3 and TRBJ1-2, with TRBD1 matching over 7 bases. The germline V gene encodes CDR1 ENHRY and CDR2 SYGVKD. Germline trimming cut 10 bases from V and 4 bases from J; bases unmatched to any gene: 6. The CDR3 covers 12 residues.

This clone appeared once. The rearrangement joins TRBV5-4 to TRBJ2-5; D perhaps matches TRBD1 (5 bases). Germline loops: CDR1 SGHNT, CDR2 YYREEE (reference sequence). The V end was cut by 3 bases, the J end by 5 bases, with 5 bases between. This CDR3 is 11 amino acids long. The CDR3 loop reads CASSSGETQYF. CDR3 DNA: TGTGCCAGCAGCTCAGGGGAGACCCAGTACTTC.

The chain joins TRBV30 to TRBJ1-2, with D unresolved. Germline values: CDR1 GTSNPN, CDR2 SVGIG (reference sequence). Trimming removed 0 bases at V and 6 bases at J, with 5 bases between. CDR3 length equals 11 residues. CDR3 loop: CAWSVIHGYTF. CDR3 sequence (DNA): TGTGCCTGGAGTGTCATCCATGGCTACACCTTC.